The present entry profiles one T cell receptor (beta chain) with its context. What it binds is unknown. This sample stems from a study of T cell responses to AZD1222 COVID-19 vaccine. General study points: Increases in Spike-specific TCR breadth and depth were seen after two AZD1222 doses.

Sequencing used immunoSEQ multiplex PCR; TCRdb keeps in-frame clones, though not all of them. The sample shows about 110,000 clones, roughly 84% of them seen only once. Germline loops: CDR1 MNHEY, CDR2 SVGAGI. Between the trimmed V and J ends, which lost 5 bases and 4 bases, there was a span of 11 bases. This CDR3 comprises 14 residues. The sequences come from peripheral blood, collected on day 0 of AZD1222 vaccination. V usage is TRBV6-5 and J usage is TRBJ2-2; D is unresolved. The receptor's source is an adult in good health. This chain's CDR3 is CASSPGWGTGELFF. The CDR3 nucleotides read TGTGCCAGCAGTCCCGGCTGGGGCACCGGGGAGCTGTTTTTT.